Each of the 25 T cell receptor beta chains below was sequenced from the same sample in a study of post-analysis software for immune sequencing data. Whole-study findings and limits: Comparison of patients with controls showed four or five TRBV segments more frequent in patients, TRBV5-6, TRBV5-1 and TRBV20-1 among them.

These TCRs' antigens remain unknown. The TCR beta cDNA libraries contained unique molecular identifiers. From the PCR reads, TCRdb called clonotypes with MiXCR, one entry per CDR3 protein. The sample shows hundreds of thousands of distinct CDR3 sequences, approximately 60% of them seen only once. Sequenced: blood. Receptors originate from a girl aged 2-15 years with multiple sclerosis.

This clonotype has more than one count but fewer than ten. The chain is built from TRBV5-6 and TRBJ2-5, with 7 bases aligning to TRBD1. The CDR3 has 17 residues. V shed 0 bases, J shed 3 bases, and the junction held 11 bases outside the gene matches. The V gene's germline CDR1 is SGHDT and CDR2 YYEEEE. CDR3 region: CASSLAFATGWEETQYF. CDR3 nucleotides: TGTGCCAGCAGCTTGGCCTTTGCGACAGGGTGGGAAGAGACCCAGTACTTC.

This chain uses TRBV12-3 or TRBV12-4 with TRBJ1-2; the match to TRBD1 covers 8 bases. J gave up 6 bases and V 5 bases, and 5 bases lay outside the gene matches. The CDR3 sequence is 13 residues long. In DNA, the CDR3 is TGTGCCAGCAGTAATGACAGGGGCCATGGCTACACCTTC. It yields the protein CASSNDRGHGYTF.

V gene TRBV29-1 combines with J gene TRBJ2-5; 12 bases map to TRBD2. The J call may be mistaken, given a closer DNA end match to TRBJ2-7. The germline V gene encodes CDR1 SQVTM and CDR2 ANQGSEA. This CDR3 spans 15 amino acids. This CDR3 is CSVVTSGRIPYEQYF. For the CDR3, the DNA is TGCAGCGTTGTGACTAGCGGGAGAATCCCCTACGAGCAGTACTTC.

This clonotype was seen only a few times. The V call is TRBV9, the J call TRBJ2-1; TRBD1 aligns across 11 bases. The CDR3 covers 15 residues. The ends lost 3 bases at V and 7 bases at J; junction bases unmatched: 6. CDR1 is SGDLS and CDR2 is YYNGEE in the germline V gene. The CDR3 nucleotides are TGTGCCAGCAGCGCGGGACAGGGGGTAGGGAATGAGCAGTTCTTC. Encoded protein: CASSAGQGVGNEQFF.

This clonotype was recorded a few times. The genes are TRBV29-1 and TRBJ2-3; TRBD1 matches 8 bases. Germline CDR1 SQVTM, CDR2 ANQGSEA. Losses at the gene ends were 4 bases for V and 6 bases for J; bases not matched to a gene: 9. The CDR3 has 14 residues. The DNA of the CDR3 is TGCAGCGTTGGCGGACAGGGTGTCGGGGATACGCAGTATTTT. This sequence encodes CSVGGQGVGDTQYF.

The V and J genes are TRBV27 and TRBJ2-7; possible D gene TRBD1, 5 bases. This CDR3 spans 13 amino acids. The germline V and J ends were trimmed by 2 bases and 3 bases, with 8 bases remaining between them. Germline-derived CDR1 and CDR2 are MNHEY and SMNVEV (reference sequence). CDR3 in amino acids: CASSLKGDYEQYF. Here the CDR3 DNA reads TGTGCCAGCAGTTTAAAAGGGGACTACGAGCAGTACTTC.

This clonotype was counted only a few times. The CDR3 bases are TGCAGCGGAGGGGATAACACTGAAGCTTTCTTT. Protein product: CSGGDNTEAFF. The V call is TRBV29-1, the J call TRBJ1-1, with a tentative D call TRBD1 (5 bases). Germline CDR1 is SQVTM and CDR2 is ANQGSEA. The CDR3 contains 11 residues. Deletions cut 7 bases from V and 2 bases from J, with 8 bases between.

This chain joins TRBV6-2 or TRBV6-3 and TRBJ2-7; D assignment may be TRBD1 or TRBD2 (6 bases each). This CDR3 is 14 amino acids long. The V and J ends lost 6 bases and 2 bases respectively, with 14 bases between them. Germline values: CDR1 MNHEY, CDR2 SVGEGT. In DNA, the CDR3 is TGTGCCAGCAGCCATAGGGGGGTTACCTACGAGCAGTACTTC. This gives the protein CASSHRGVTYEQYF.

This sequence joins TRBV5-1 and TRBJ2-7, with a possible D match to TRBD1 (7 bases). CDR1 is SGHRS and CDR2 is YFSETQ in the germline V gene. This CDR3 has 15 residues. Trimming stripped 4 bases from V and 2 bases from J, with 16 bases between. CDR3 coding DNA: TGCGCCAGCAGCACCTTACAGGGGAGGACCTACGAGCAGTACTTC. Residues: CASSTLQGRTYEQYF.

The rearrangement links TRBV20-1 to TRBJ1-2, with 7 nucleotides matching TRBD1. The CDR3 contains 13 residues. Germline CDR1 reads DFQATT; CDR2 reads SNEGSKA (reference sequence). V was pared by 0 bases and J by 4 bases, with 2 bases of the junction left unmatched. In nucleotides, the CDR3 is TGCAGTGCTAGAGACAGGGGGGCCTATGGCTACACCTTC. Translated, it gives CSARDRGAYGYTF.

CDR3 sequence: CSARAGREDRGLYGYTF. CDR3 nucleotide sequence: TGCAGTGCTAGAGCTGGGCGGGAAGACAGGGGATTATATGGCTACACCTTC. The J gene is TRBJ1-2, the V gene TRBV20-1; the match to TRBD1 covers 8 bases. With V trimmed by 1 base and J by 5 bases, 15 bases remained unmatched. This CDR3 has 17 residues. From germline, CDR1 is DFQATT and CDR2 SNEGSKA (reference sequence).

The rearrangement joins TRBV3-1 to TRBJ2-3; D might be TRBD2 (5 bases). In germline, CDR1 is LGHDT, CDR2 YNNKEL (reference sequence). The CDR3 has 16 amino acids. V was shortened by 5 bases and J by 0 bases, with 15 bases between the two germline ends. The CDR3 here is CASSTFSASSTDTQYF. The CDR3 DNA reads TGTGCCAGCAGCACCTTTAGCGCATCTAGCACAGATACGCAGTATTTT.

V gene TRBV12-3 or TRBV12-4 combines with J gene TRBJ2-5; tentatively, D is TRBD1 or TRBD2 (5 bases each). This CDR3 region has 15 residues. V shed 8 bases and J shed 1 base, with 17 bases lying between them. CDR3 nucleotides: TGTGCCAGCTCCCCGGTCGGGGACCGCCAAGAGACCCAGTACTTC. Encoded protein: CASSPVGDRQETQYF.

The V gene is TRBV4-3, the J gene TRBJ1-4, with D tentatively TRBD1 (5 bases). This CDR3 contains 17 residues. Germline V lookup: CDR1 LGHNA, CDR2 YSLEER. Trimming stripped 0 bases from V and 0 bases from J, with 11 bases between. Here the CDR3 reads CASSQDLRGATNEKLFF. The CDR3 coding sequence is TGCGCCAGCAGCCAAGATCTAAGGGGAGCAACTAATGAAAAACTGTTTTTT.

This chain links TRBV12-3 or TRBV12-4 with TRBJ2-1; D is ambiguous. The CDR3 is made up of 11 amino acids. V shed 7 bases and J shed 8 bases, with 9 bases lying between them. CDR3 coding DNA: TGTGCCAGCATCCTAGGGTATGAGCAGTTCTTC. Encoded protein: CASILGYEQFF.

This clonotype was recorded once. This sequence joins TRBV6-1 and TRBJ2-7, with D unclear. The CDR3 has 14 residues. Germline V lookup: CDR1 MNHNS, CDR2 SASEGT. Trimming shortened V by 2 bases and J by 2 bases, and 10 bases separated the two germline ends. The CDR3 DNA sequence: TGTGCCAGCAGTGAAAATCCACGAACCTACGAGCAGTACTTC. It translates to CASSENPRTYEQYF.

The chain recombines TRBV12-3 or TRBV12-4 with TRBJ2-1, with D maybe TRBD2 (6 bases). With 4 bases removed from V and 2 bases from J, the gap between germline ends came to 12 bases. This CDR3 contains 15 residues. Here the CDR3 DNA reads TGTGCCAGCAGTTCTATAGCGGTTACCTACAATGAGCAGTTCTTC. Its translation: CASSSIAVTYNEQFF.

CDR3 nucleotide sequence: TGTGCCAGCAGTTACGGGGGGCATCGAGCAGATACGCAGTATTTT. It is translated as CASSYGGHRADTQYF. This chain links TRBV6-5 with TRBJ2-3; D tentatively reads TRBD1 or TRBD2 (6 bases each). The V gene lost 2 bases and the J gene lost 4 bases, with 13 bases spanning the gap. This CDR3 comprises 15 residues. The V gene's germline CDR1 is MNHEY and CDR2 SVGAGI.

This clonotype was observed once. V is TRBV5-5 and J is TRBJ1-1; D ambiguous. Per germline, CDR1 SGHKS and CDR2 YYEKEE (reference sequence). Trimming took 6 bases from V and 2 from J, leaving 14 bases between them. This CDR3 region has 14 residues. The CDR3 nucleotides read TGTGCCAGCATTTACCGAGTACCTAACACTGAAGCTTTCTTT. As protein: CASIYRVPNTEAFF. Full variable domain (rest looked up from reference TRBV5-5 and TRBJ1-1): DAGVTQSPTHLIKTRGQQVTLRCSPISGHKSVSWYQQVLGQGPQFIFQYYEKEERGRGNFPDRFSARQFPNYSSELNVNALLLGDSALYLCASIYRVPNTEAFFGQGTRLTVV.

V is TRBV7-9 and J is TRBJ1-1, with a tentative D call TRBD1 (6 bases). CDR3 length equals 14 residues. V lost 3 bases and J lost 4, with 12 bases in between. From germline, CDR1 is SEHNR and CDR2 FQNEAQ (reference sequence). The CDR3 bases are TGTGCCAGCAGCTTTGTACGGGGGGCCACTGAAGCTTTCTTT. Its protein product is CASSFVRGATEAFF.

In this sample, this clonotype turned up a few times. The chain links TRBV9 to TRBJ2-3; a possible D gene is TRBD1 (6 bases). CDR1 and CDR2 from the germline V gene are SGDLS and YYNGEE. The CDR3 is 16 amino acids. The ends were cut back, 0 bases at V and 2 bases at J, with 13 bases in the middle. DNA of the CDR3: TGTGCCAGCAGCGTAGAGACAGGAACGATCACAGATACGCAGTATTTT. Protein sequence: CASSVETGTITDTQYF.

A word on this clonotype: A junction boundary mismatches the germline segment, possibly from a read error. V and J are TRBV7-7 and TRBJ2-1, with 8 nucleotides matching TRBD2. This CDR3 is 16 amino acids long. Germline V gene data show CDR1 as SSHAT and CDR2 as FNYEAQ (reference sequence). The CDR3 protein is CASSRISGSSYNEQFF. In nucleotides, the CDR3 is TGTGCTAGCAGCCGAATCAGCGGGAGCTCCTACAATGAGCAGTTCTTC.

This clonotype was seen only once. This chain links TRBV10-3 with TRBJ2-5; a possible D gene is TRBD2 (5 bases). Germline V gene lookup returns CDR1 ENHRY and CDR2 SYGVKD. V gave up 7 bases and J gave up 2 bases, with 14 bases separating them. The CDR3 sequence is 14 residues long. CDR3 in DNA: TGTGCCATCAAGAGGAGCGGTCCTCAAGAGACCCAGTACTTC. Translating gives CAIKRSGPQETQYF.

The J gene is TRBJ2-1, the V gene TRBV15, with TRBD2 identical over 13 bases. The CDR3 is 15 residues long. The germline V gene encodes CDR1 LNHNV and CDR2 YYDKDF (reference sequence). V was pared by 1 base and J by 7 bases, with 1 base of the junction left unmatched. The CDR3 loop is CATSRAGLAGNEQFF. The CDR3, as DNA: TGTGCCACCAGCAGAGCGGGACTAGCGGGAAATGAGCAGTTCTTC.

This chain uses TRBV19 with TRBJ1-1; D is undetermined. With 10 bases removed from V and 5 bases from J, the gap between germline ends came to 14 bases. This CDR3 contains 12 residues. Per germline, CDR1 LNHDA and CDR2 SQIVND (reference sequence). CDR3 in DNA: TGTGCCACTCGGAAGGGAGGGACTGAAGCTTTCTTT. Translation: CATRKGGTEAFF.